One sample yielded the 26 T cell receptor beta chains listed below, sequenced in a study of glioma-infiltrating T cells (dated by TCRdb to 2015 to 2016). Sequenced using an Illumina MiSeq. The iRepertoire nested amplicon-rescue multiplex PCR (arm-PCR) platform was used to amplify TCR alpha and beta CDR3 regions from RNA. The raw public reads went through TCRdb reprocessing: fastp at Q25, MiXCR clone calling, in-frame beta chains kept. Rows are unified per CDR3 protein, each entry keeping the most common DNA and genes. This sample lists some 190,000 distinct CDR3 sequences; over 30% were detected once. Jointly, the top ten make up 20% to 25% of the sample. The sequenced material came from glioma tissue, nonneoplastic brain tissue, or PBMCs (not recorded which). All receptors derive from a human donor with low-grade glioma or glioblastoma, undergoing nonglioma brain surgery, or in good health (not recorded which).

Of note for this clonotype: A junction boundary mismatches the germline segment, possibly from a read error. The J gene is TRBJ1-6, the V gene TRBV6-5; D uncertain. Germline CDR1 and CDR2: MNHEY and SVGAGI. The CDR3 runs 15 residues. The CDR3 is CASSYREWIEPPIHF. The CDR3 nucleotides are TGTGCCAGCAGTTACCGGGAGTGGATAGAACCACCCATCCACTTT.

This clonotype was seen only once. Compared with germline, one end of the junction differs, possibly owing to a read error. V and J are TRBV12-3 or TRBV12-4 and TRBJ2-5; D unresolved. CDR3 length equals 13 residues. The CDR3: CASSNRPRPMCFF. DNA for the CDR3: TGTGCCAGCAGTAACAGACCCCGGCCAATGTGTTTCTTC.

Many counts were recorded for this clonotype. The chain uses TRBV19 and TRBJ2-3; possible D gene TRBD1, 6 bases. Looked up from germline, CDR1 is LNHDA and CDR2 is SQIVND (reference sequence). The CDR3 loop spans 14 amino acids. V was cut by 7 bases and J by 4 bases, with 15 bases left in between. The CDR3 nucleotides are TGTGCCAGTACCCCAGGGGTTCGGGCAGATACGCAGTATTTT. Protein sequence: CASTPGVRADTQYF. Complete variable domain (other parts from reference TRBV19 and TRBJ2-3): DGGITQSPKYLFRKEGQNVTLSCEQNLNHDAMYWYRQDPGQGLRLIYYSQIVNDFQKGDIAEGYSVSREKKESFPLTVTSAQKNPTAFYLCASTPGVRADTQYFGPGTRLTVL.

The sample holds many counts of this clonotype. The CDR3 loop reads CSVRQISGNTIYF. Written as DNA, the CDR3 is TGCAGTGTCAGACAAATCTCTGGAAACACCATATATTTT. The chain is built from TRBV20-1 and TRBJ1-3; D is unresolved. V dropped 7 bases and J dropped 0 bases, with 10 bases sitting between them. The CDR3 contains 13 residues. Per the germline V gene, CDR1 is DFQATT and CDR2 is SNEGSKA (reference sequence).

About this clonotype itself: One base away lies a much larger clone, so this may be a sequencing read error. Here the CDR3 DNA reads TGTGCCGGCAGCTTAGCGCTTCAGGGAAGAAACATTCAGTACTTC. Encoded protein: CAGSLALQGRNIQYF. The V gene is TRBV7-9, the J gene TRBJ2-4; TRBD1 or TRBD2 may be the D gene (5 bases each). The length of the CDR3 is 15 residues. Germline V gene lookup returns CDR1 SEHNR and CDR2 FQNEAQ (reference sequence).

This clonotype was picked up a small number of times. This chain joins TRBV12-3 or TRBV12-4 and TRBJ2-3; the match to TRBD2 covers 7 bases. With 8 bases clipped from V and 3 bases from J, the junction kept 5 bases outside the gene matches. This CDR3 spans 13 amino acids. The CDR3 here is CASGRETTDTQYF. CDR3 in DNA: TGTGCCAGCGGGAGGGAGACTACAGATACGCAGTATTTT.

The table lists this clonotype with many counts. This sequence joins TRBV27 and TRBJ2-3; TRBD1 matches 9 bases. CDR3 length: 16 amino acids. Germline CDR1 reads MNHEY; CDR2 reads SMNVEV (reference sequence). V was pared by 5 bases and J by 4 bases, with 10 bases of the junction left unmatched. CDR3 in DNA: TGTGCCAGCAGTCCCTTAGGGACAGGGACCCCAGATACGCAGTATTTT. Protein: CASSPLGTGTPDTQYF.

Ten or more counts support this clonotype. The J gene is TRBJ2-3, the V gene TRBV12-3 or TRBV12-4, with unresolved D. V gave up 7 bases and J gave up 0 bases, with 11 bases separating them. This CDR3 has 14 residues. Here the CDR3 reads CASTQSESTDTQYF. The CDR3, as DNA: TGTGCCAGCACCCAGAGTGAAAGCACAGATACGCAGTATTTT.

This clonotype was picked up a small number of times. The genes are TRBV4-3 and TRBJ1-1; no definite D call. CDR3 length: 16 residues. The ends were cut back, 0 bases at V and 2 bases at J, with 13 bases in the middle. CDR1 and CDR2 (germline): LGHNA, YSLEER. The CDR3 nucleotides read TGCGCCAGCAGCCAAGAGAGCGGCTTGGGTAACACTGAAGCTTTCTTT. Translating it yields CASSQESGLGNTEAFF.

Regarding this clonotype: A single base separates this from a much larger clone, so it may be a read error. The chain employs TRBV4-1 and TRBJ1-1; D remains unclear. The CDR3 runs to 16 residues. Germline loops: CDR1 MGHRA, CDR2 YSYEKL. The V and J ends lost 4 bases and 4 bases respectively, with 19 bases between them. The CDR3 protein is CASSPVQRTISTEAFF. For the CDR3, the DNA is TGCGCCAGCAGCCCCGTACAGCGAACGATTTCCACTGAAGCTTTCTTT.

This clonotype showed up just a few times. The V and J genes are TRBV5-4 and TRBJ1-1; TRBD1 matches at 7 bases. The ends lost 2 bases at V and 6 bases at J; junction bases unmatched: 7. This CDR3 spans 14 amino acids. Germline values: CDR1 SGHNT, CDR2 YYREEE (reference sequence). CDR3 sequence: CASSFYRGYAEAFF. For the CDR3, the DNA is TGTGCCAGCAGCTTCTACAGGGGTTACGCTGAAGCTTTCTTT.

This clonotype was recorded at least ten times. V is TRBV5-4 and J is TRBJ1-1; D gene unclear. Germline V gives CDR1 SGHNT, CDR2 YYREEE (reference sequence). Between the trimmed V and J ends, which lost 4 bases and 1 base, there was a span of 11 bases. The CDR3 has 14 residues. The CDR3 coding sequence is TGTGCCAGCAGCCTGAGCCTAGGGAACACTGAAGCTTTCTTT. Its protein product is CASSLSLGNTEAFF.

This clonotype was found once. The V and J genes are TRBV20-1 and TRBJ2-1; TRBD1 is a possible D gene (5 bases). CDR3 length equals 12 residues. Germline-derived CDR1 and CDR2 are DFQATT and SNEGSKA (reference sequence). Trimming left V 6 bases short and J 2 bases short, with 8 bases between. CDR3 DNA sequence: TGCAGTGCCCCACAGGCCTACAATGAGCAGTTCTTC. This translates into CSAPQAYNEQFF.

This chain connects TRBV28 to TRBJ2-3; D may be TRBD1 (6 bases). The germline V gene has CDR1 MDHEN and CDR2 SYDVKM. CDR3 size: 13 residues. The V end lost 6 bases, the J end lost 6 bases, and 13 bases lay between the germline ends. In DNA form, the CDR3 reads TGTGCCAGCAGACTACAGGGAACTGATACGCAGTATTTT. This sequence encodes CASRLQGTDTQYF.

The chain combines TRBV6-2 or TRBV6-3 with TRBJ1-1; D might be TRBD1 (6 bases). The germline V gene has CDR1 MNHEY and CDR2 SVGEGT. The CDR3 consists of 17 residues. V was trimmed by 9 bases and J by 3 bases, leaving 26 bases between them. CDR3 nucleotides: TGTGCCAGAAGCTATAAGAGGGGGATGGGGACGCACACTGAAGCTTTCTTT. It yields the protein CARSYKRGMGTHTEAFF.

This clonotype was recorded a few times. This sequence joins TRBV19 and TRBJ2-2; D perhaps matches TRBD2 (6 bases). CDR3 size: 14 residues. Trimming removed 1 base from V and 4 bases from J, with 7 bases in between. Per the germline V gene, CDR1 is LNHDA and CDR2 is SQIVND (reference sequence). The CDR3 protein is CASSIVGGTGELFF. The CDR3 DNA sequence: TGTGCCAGTAGTATAGTGGGGGGCACCGGGGAGCTGTTTTTT.

This clonotype was counted ten times or more. The chain combines TRBV6-2 or TRBV6-3 with TRBJ1-1; no clear D gene. The CDR3 has 17 amino acids. Trimming removed 0 bases from V and 6 bases from J, with 20 bases in between. Germline V CDR1 and CDR2: MNHEY, SVGEGT. Here the CDR3 reads CASSYSKSGLRGSEAFF. In nucleotides, the CDR3 is TGTGCCAGCAGTTACTCGAAGTCCGGGCTCCGAGGGTCTGAAGCTTTCTTT.

At least ten counts were recorded for this clonotype. The chain recombines TRBV6-2 or TRBV6-3 with TRBJ2-1, with 14 bases identical to TRBD2. The CDR3 loop spans 15 amino acids. CDR1 is MNHEY and CDR2 is SVGEGT in the germline V gene. V dropped 5 bases and J dropped 10; count of bases not matched to a gene: 7. DNA of the CDR3: TGTGCCAGCAGTGCCGGGACTAGCGGGAGCAGAGAGCAGTTCTTC. Encoded protein: CASSAGTSGSREQFF.

This clonotype was seen ten or more times. The rearrangement joins TRBV7-9 to TRBJ2-5; D not resolved. The V and J ends lost 1 base and 7 bases respectively, with 10 bases between them. The CDR3 totals 13 residues. CDR1 and CDR2 from the germline V gene are SEHNR and FQNEAQ (reference sequence). The CDR3 region has the DNA TGTGCCAGCAGCTTAGAGTGGGAAGGGACCCAGTACTTC. It codes for CASSLEWEGTQYF.

Ten or more counts support this clonotype. The chain combines TRBV6-2 or TRBV6-3 with TRBJ1-1; 7 bases are a match to TRBD1. Germline V gene lookup returns CDR1 MNHEY and CDR2 SVGEGT. The CDR3 loop spans 15 amino acids. V shed 8 bases, J shed 3 bases, and the junction held 12 bases outside the gene matches. CDR3 DNA: TGTGCCAGCGGCCCCGGACAGGCAGGGTACACTGAAGCTTTCTTT. Translating gives CASGPGQAGYTEAFF.

In this sample, this clonotype turned up a few times. This chain connects TRBV30 to TRBJ2-1, with 7 nucleotides matching TRBD2. Germline V gene data show CDR1 as GTSNPN and CDR2 as SVGIG (reference sequence). The CDR3 is made up of 12 amino acids. The CDR3 DNA reads as TGTTCTGCGGGAGCGAACCCCCGTGAGCAGTTCTTC. Translation gives CSAGANPREQFF.

In its sample, this clonotype was seen many times. The rearrangement links TRBV20-1 to TRBJ1-1; D call uncertain. The germline CDR1 and CDR2 sequences are DFQATT and SNEGSKA (reference sequence). Trimming took off 3 bases at V and 5 bases at J, with 13 bases between the two ends. The length of the CDR3 is 13 residues. The CDR3 is CSARSRGTTEAFF. The CDR3 DNA reads TGCAGTGCTAGGTCTAGAGGAACTACTGAAGCTTTCTTT.

This clonotype was seen ten or more times. This chain connects TRBV7-2 to TRBJ2-5; 7 nucleotides align to TRBD2. V shed 3 bases and J 1 base; nucleotides not matched to a gene: 5. The CDR3 runs to 15 residues. CDR1 is SGHTA and CDR2 is FQGNSA in the germline V gene. The CDR3 reads CASSFGSSGQETQYF. CDR3 coding DNA: TGTGCCAGCAGCTTCGGGTCTAGCGGCCAAGAGACCCAGTACTTC. Full variable domain (missing parts from reference TRBV7-2 and TRBJ2-5): GAGVSQSPSNKVTEKGKDVELRCDPISGHTALYWYRQSLGQGLEFLIYFQGNSAPDKSGLPSDRFSAERTGGSVSTLTIQRTQQEDSAVYLCASSFGSSGQETQYFGPGTRLLVL.

This clonotype was seen many times. The gene calls are TRBV28 and TRBJ2-7, with D uncertain. The germline V and J ends were trimmed by 2 bases and 3 bases, with 8 bases remaining between them. This CDR3 is 13 amino acids long. Germline V gene lookup returns CDR1 MDHEN and CDR2 SYDVKM. CDR3 loop: CASSLEVLYEQYF. CDR3 in DNA: TGTGCCAGCAGTTTAGAGGTTCTCTACGAGCAGTACTTC.

The chain carries TRBV27 and TRBJ2-7; D not certain. Germline V gene sequence: CDR1 MNHEY, CDR2 SMNVEV (reference sequence). The CDR3 sequence is 17 residues long. The V and J ends lost 7 bases and 4 bases respectively, with 26 bases between them. The DNA for the CDR3 is TGTGCCAGCATCTCTATTACCCGTTTCGCCGAAGTATACGAGCAGTACTTC. It encodes CASISITRFAEVYEQYF.

The chain uses TRBV19 and TRBJ1-1; a possible D gene is TRBD1 (5 bases). The CDR3 is 14 residues long. Per germline, CDR1 LNHDA and CDR2 SQIVND (reference sequence). V was pared by 7 bases and J by 10 bases, with 22 bases between. CDR3 residues: CASTPLDSYSGAFF. The CDR3 region has the DNA TGTGCCAGTACCCCCCTTGACAGTTACAGTGGAGCTTTCTTT. The variable domain in full, completed from reference TRBV19 and TRBJ1-1, reads DGGITQSPKYLFRKEGQNVTLSCEQNLNHDAMYWYRQDPGQGLRLIYYSQIVNDFQKGDIAEGYSVSREKKESFPLTVTSAQKNPTAFYLCASTPLDSYSGAFFGQGTRLTVV.